The clone carrying this T cell receptor (beta chain) was seen a few times. Its antigen is as yet unknown. The data belong to a study of naive and memory T cell subsets. General observations from the study: No ground truth validated the naive and memory repertoire findings. Between naive and memory subsets, TCR abundance power law exponents differed. In CD4 and CD8 cells, diversity dropped from naive through EMRA. Especially in CD8 cells, naive repertoires contained a few larger clonotypes, possibly CD45RA-re-expressing memory cells.

An equimolar mix of two oligonucleotides served as the beta constant-region primer for TRBC1 and TRBC2. Ligated cDNA was amplified by four rounds of PCR with nested alpha and beta constant-region primers and SP2. Using its own MiXCR run on the UMI-ligation and nested PCR reads, TCRdb lists one record per CDR3 protein. This table has about 150,000 distinct CDR3 sequences, about 23% appearing once. The germline CDR1 and CDR2 sequences are MNHEY and SVGEGT. The CDR3 runs 15 residues. Trimming stripped 3 bases from V and 0 bases from J, with 9 bases between. The J gene is TRBJ1-5, the V gene TRBV6-2 or TRBV6-3; no reliable D call. This TCR derives from a human donor in good health. Sequenced sample: naive CD4+ T cells from blood. This CDR3 is CASSYNTISNQPQHF. The CDR3, as DNA: TGTGCCAGCAGTTATAACACCATTAGCAATCAGCCCCAGCATTTT.